This TCR beta chain was retrieved from a study of untreated major depressive disorder. The repertoire was sequenced with immunoSEQ multiplex PCR; TCRdb's copy has only in-frame clones and lacks some. This repertoire shows almost 20,000 clones, roughly 84% found once; its top ten account for about 0.82%. Trimming cost V 5 bases and J 2 bases, with 16 bases left between them. From germline, CDR1 is SGHRS and CDR2 YFSETQ. The CDR3 length is 15 residues. All participants were of European descent. No current or lifetime mood disorder and depressive symptom score of 5 or less defined controls. With respect to this clone: Its specificity is not known.

Findings and caveats of the study: Compared with controls, depressed patients showed more TRBV05-01 (Vbeta 5.1) usage in CD4+ T cells.

The chain joins TRBV5-1 to TRBJ1-2; D gene ambiguous. The TCR comes from a woman between 25 and 40 years old in good health. Sequenced sample: CD4+ T cells from PBMCs. In nucleotides, the CDR3 is TGCGCCAGCAGTTATAGCTGGGAAGCCAACTATGGCTACACCTTC. It encodes CASSYSWEANYGYTF.